Listed below are T cell receptor beta chains from one sample, sequenced in a study of CD4+ T cells in melanoma. The protocol was immunoSEQ multiplex PCR, while the TCRdb copy is restricted to in-frame clones and leaves out a portion. The data show 14,000 to 15,000 clones, roughly 69% seen once. The specimen was cells from a culture (not recorded whether cultured in vitro). The receptor source for this set is a human donor with melanoma. CDR3s include the opening cysteine and the closing phenylalanine or tryptophan. The order of the fields is J gene, D gene, clone size, V gene, CDR3 protein, CDR3 DNA. D genes are given only for firm matches. Clone sizes are given selectively: once, few, many, or a class where the clone is expanded.

J gene: TRBJ2-2; D gene: -; clone size: -; V gene: TRBV7-3; CDR3 protein: CASSTGNTGELFF; CDR3 DNA: TGTGCCAGCAGTACAGGGAACACCGGGGAGCTGTTTTTT
J gene: TRBJ1-1; D gene: -; clone size: -; V gene: TRBV6-5; CDR3 protein: CASSLTWGGTEAFF; CDR3 DNA: TGTGCCAGCAGTCTGACATGGGGGGGGACTGAAGCTTTCTTT
J gene: TRBJ1-1; D gene: -; clone size: -; V gene: TRBV18; CDR3 protein: CASSPAGAEAFF; CDR3 DNA: TGTGCCAGCTCACCAGCGGGAGCTGAAGCTTTCTTT
J gene: TRBJ1-1; D gene: -; clone size: few; V gene: TRBV4-2; CDR3 protein: CASSHSDRNTEAFF; CDR3 DNA: TGTGCCAGCAGCCATTCTGACAGGAACACTGAAGCTTTCTTT
J gene: TRBJ2-1; D gene: TRBD1; clone size: once; V gene: TRBV19; CDR3 protein: CASSIAGQGVLNEQFF; CDR3 DNA: TGTGCCAGTAGTATAGCGGGACAGGGGGTTCTAAATGAGCAGTTCTTC
J gene: TRBJ2-7; D gene: -; clone size: few; V gene: TRBV5-1; CDR3 protein: CASHEGLRGEQYF; CDR3 DNA: TGCGCCAGCCACGAGGGGCTACGGGGGGAGCAGTACTTC
J gene: TRBJ2-7; D gene: -; clone size: -; V gene: TRBV6-1; CDR3 protein: CASSGSETYEQYF; CDR3 DNA: TGTGCCAGCAGTGGCTCTGAGACCTACGAGCAGTACTTC
J gene: TRBJ1-1; D gene: TRBD1; clone size: -; V gene: TRBV19; CDR3 protein: CASSILTSRRGQVTEAFF; CDR3 DNA: TGTGCCAGTAGTATTCTAACTTCCCGGAGGGGGCAAGTCACTGAAGCTTTCTTT
J gene: TRBJ2-7; D gene: TRBD1; clone size: -; V gene: TRBV9; CDR3 protein: CASSYHGQGANEQYF; CDR3 DNA: TGTGCCAGCAGTTATCACGGACAGGGAGCTAACGAGCAGTACTTC
J gene: TRBJ2-1; D gene: -; clone size: -; V gene: TRBV11-2; CDR3 protein: CASSPISAWEQFF; CDR3 DNA: TGTGCCAGCAGCCCAATTTCTGCTTGGGAGCAGTTCTTC
J gene: TRBJ1-1; D gene: TRBD1; clone size: -; V gene: TRBV7-3; CDR3 protein: CASSPSDRGAFF; CDR3 DNA: TGTGCCAGCAGCCCCTCGGACAGGGGGGCTTTCTTT
J gene: TRBJ1-4; D gene: -; clone size: few; V gene: TRBV5-1; CDR3 protein: CASKLGTENEKLFF; CDR3 DNA: TGCGCCTCGAAGTTGGGGACGGAAAATGAAAAACTGTTTTTT
J gene: TRBJ1-5; D gene: -; clone size: -; V gene: TRBV2; CDR3 protein: CASSEGGREQPQHF; CDR3 DNA: TGTGCCAGCAGTGAAGGCGGACGGGAACAGCCCCAGCATTTT
J gene: TRBJ1-1; D gene: TRBD1; clone size: -; V gene: TRBV4-2; CDR3 protein: CASSSTGVGNTEAFF; CDR3 DNA: TGTGCCAGCAGCTCTACAGGGGTGGGGAACACTGAAGCTTTCTTT
J gene: TRBJ1-1; D gene: -; clone size: -; V gene: TRBV18; CDR3 protein: CASSPPRGGAEAFF; CDR3 DNA: TGTGCCAGCTCACCACCTCGGGGTGGGGCTGAAGCTTTCTTT
J gene: TRBJ1-5; D gene: -; clone size: few; V gene: TRBV30; CDR3 protein: CAWSIQGLQPQHF; CDR3 DNA: TGTGCCTGGAGTATACAGGGATTACAGCCCCAGCATTTT
J gene: TRBJ1-4; D gene: -; clone size: -; V gene: TRBV11-2; CDR3 protein: CASTGGLNEKLFF; CDR3 DNA: TGTGCCAGCACCGGGGGCTTGAATGAAAAACTGTTTTTT
J gene: TRBJ2-5; D gene: -; clone size: -; V gene: TRBV6-1; CDR3 protein: CASSQGWGPGETQYF; CDR3 DNA: TGTGCCAGCAGTCAAGGGTGGGGACCCGGTGAGACCCAGTACTTC
J gene: TRBJ1-1; D gene: -; clone size: -; V gene: TRBV29-1; CDR3 protein: CSVAQGITEAFF; CDR3 DNA: TGCAGCGTCGCCCAGGGTATCACTGAAGCTTTCTTT
J gene: TRBJ2-1; D gene: TRBD2; clone size: few; V gene: TRBV9; CDR3 protein: CASSGLAVPYNEQFF; CDR3 DNA: TGTGCCAGCAGCGGTCTAGCGGTACCCTACAATGAGCAGTTCTTC
J gene: TRBJ2-1; D gene: TRBD2; clone size: -; V gene: TRBV4-1; CDR3 protein: CASSHPAGAGNEQFF; CDR3 DNA: TGCGCCAGCAGCCATCCAGCGGGGGCCGGGAATGAGCAGTTCTTC
J gene: TRBJ2-1; D gene: -; clone size: few; V gene: TRBV9; CDR3 protein: CASSVERTEQFF; CDR3 DNA: TGTGCCAGCAGCGTAGAGCGGACTGAGCAGTTCTTC
J gene: TRBJ2-3; D gene: -; clone size: -; V gene: TRBV6-1; CDR3 protein: CASRGWPSTDTQYF; CDR3 DNA: TGTGCCAGCAGGGGGTGGCCAAGCACAGATACGCAGTATTTT
J gene: TRBJ1-3; D gene: TRBD1; clone size: -; V gene: TRBV6-5; CDR3 protein: CASSRQGRSGNTIYF; CDR3 DNA: TGTGCCAGCAGCAGACAGGGCCGCTCTGGAAACACCATATATTTT
J gene: TRBJ1-1; D gene: -; clone size: few; V gene: TRBV5-1; CDR3 protein: CASSFDRTTEAFF; CDR3 DNA: TGCGCCAGCAGCTTCGACAGGACTACTGAAGCTTTCTTT
J gene: TRBJ1-3; D gene: -; clone size: -; V gene: TRBV19; CDR3 protein: CASSIKSTGNTIYF; CDR3 DNA: TGTGCCAGTAGTATAAAATCGACGGGAAACACCATATATTTT
J gene: TRBJ2-2; D gene: TRBD1; clone size: -; V gene: TRBV29-1; CDR3 protein: CSVAGTGDTGELFF; CDR3 DNA: TGCAGCGTCGCCGGGACAGGGGACACCGGGGAGCTGTTTTTT
J gene: TRBJ2-7; D gene: TRBD1; clone size: few; V gene: TRBV6-5; CDR3 protein: CASSRQGLGEQYF; CDR3 DNA: TGTGCCAGCAGCCGACAGGGATTAGGCGAGCAGTACTTC
J gene: TRBJ2-5; D gene: -; clone size: -; V gene: TRBV15; CDR3 protein: CATSRDPEETQYF; CDR3 DNA: TGTGCCACCAGCAGAGACCCGGAAGAGACCCAGTACTTC
J gene: TRBJ2-7; D gene: TRBD2; clone size: -; V gene: TRBV7-9; CDR3 protein: CASSLGGRVEQYF; CDR3 DNA: TGTGCCAGCAGCTTGGGGGGGAGGGTCGAGCAGTACTTC
J gene: TRBJ2-7; D gene: -; clone size: -; V gene: TRBV7-2; CDR3 protein: CASSLKPGGPYEQYF; CDR3 DNA: TGTGCCAGCAGCTTAAAGCCGGGGGGCCCATACGAGCAGTACTTC
J gene: TRBJ2-3; D gene: -; clone size: -; V gene: TRBV6-5; CDR3 protein: CASSYARTNTQYF; CDR3 DNA: TGTGCCAGCAGTTACGCCAGGACAAATACGCAGTATTTT
J gene: TRBJ2-3; D gene: TRBD2; clone size: -; V gene: TRBV5-1; CDR3 protein: CASSPQAGGVNTQYF; CDR3 DNA: TGCGCCAGCAGCCCACAAGCGGGGGGGGTAAATACGCAGTATTTT
J gene: TRBJ1-1; D gene: -; clone size: few; V gene: TRBV10-1; CDR3 protein: CASSELPRAEAFF; CDR3 DNA: TGCGCCAGCAGTGAATTGCCGAGGGCTGAAGCTTTCTTT
J gene: TRBJ1-1; D gene: -; clone size: -; V gene: TRBV18; CDR3 protein: CASSSLGGTMNTEAFF; CDR3 DNA: TGTGCCAGCTCATCCCTAGGCGGGACAATGAACACTGAAGCTTTCTTT
J gene: TRBJ2-5; D gene: TRBD2; clone size: -; V gene: TRBV7-9; CDR3 protein: CASSLNLALAVQETQYF; CDR3 DNA: TGTGCCAGCAGCTTAAACCTCGCGCTAGCGGTACAAGAGACCCAGTACTTC
J gene: TRBJ2-1; D gene: -; clone size: -; V gene: TRBV7-8; CDR3 protein: CASSQQGEQFF; CDR3 DNA: TGTGCCAGCAGTCAACAGGGTGAGCAGTTCTTC
J gene: TRBJ1-2; D gene: TRBD1; clone size: few; V gene: TRBV5-5; CDR3 protein: CASSNRGGYGYTF; CDR3 DNA: TGTGCCAGCAGCAACAGGGGAGGCTATGGCTACACCTTC
J gene: TRBJ2-5; D gene: TRBD2; clone size: -; V gene: TRBV4-1; CDR3 protein: CASSPYLALAGGQETQYF; CDR3 DNA: TGCGCCAGCAGCCCCTATCTCGCACTAGCGGGGGGCCAAGAGACCCAGTACTTC
J gene: TRBJ2-1; D gene: -; clone size: -; V gene: TRBV6-6; CDR3 protein: CASSSPTLIYNEQFF; CDR3 DNA: TGTGCCAGCAGTTCCCCTACCCTCATCTACAATGAGCAGTTCTTC
J gene: TRBJ1-5; D gene: -; clone size: -; V gene: TRBV11-3; CDR3 protein: CASSLEISNQPQHF; CDR3 DNA: TGTGCCAGCAGCTTAGAGATTAGCAATCAGCCCCAGCATTTT
J gene: TRBJ1-4; D gene: -; clone size: once; V gene: TRBV10-3; CDR3 protein: CAISGGPDRGANEKLFF; CDR3 DNA: TGTGCCATCAGTGGGGGACCAGACCGCGGGGCAAATGAAAAACTGTTTTTT
J gene: TRBJ2-3; D gene: TRBD2; clone size: -; V gene: TRBV23-1; CDR3 protein: CASSPAGRGPTDTQYF; CDR3 DNA: TGCGCCAGCAGTCCAGCGGGACGGGGACCCACAGATACGCAGTATTTT
J gene: TRBJ1-1; D gene: -; clone size: -; V gene: TRBV6-5; CDR3 protein: CASNSGQMNTEAFF; CDR3 DNA: TGTGCCAGCAATTCAGGGCAAATGAACACTGAAGCTTTCTTT
J gene: TRBJ1-1; D gene: -; clone size: -; V gene: TRBV5-1; CDR3 protein: CASSSTSGMNTEAFF; CDR3 DNA: TGCGCCAGCAGCTCTACATCGGGGATGAACACTGAAGCTTTCTTT
J gene: TRBJ1-1; D gene: -; clone size: -; V gene: TRBV2; CDR3 protein: CASRYRVSDGEAFF; CDR3 DNA: TGTGCCAGCAGGTACCGAGTATCGGACGGTGAAGCTTTCTTT
J gene: TRBJ2-3; D gene: TRBD2; clone size: -; V gene: TRBV9; CDR3 protein: CASSVLTSDEVDTQYF; CDR3 DNA: TGTGCCAGCAGCGTCCTGACTAGCGATGAGGTGGATACGCAGTATTTT
J gene: TRBJ1-3; D gene: -; clone size: -; V gene: TRBV13; CDR3 protein: CASSFLALSGNTIYF; CDR3 DNA: TGTGCCAGCAGCTTCCTGGCCCTTTCTGGAAACACCATATATTTT
J gene: TRBJ2-7; D gene: TRBD1; clone size: -; V gene: TRBV5-4; CDR3 protein: CASSLGVTGGHEQYF; CDR3 DNA: TGTGCCAGCAGCTTGGGCGTGACAGGGGGCCACGAGCAGTACTTC
J gene: TRBJ2-1; D gene: -; clone size: -; V gene: TRBV2; CDR3 protein: CATHGGGASYNEQFF; CDR3 DNA: TGTGCCACGCATGGGGGCGGGGCCTCCTACAATGAGCAGTTCTTC
J gene: TRBJ2-7; D gene: -; clone size: -; V gene: TRBV30; CDR3 protein: CAWSPDPTPREQYF; CDR3 DNA: TGTGCCTGGAGTCCCGACCCGACCCCCCGCGAGCAGTACTTC
J gene: TRBJ1-1; D gene: -; clone size: -; V gene: TRBV6-5; CDR3 protein: CASSLGTDTEAFF; CDR3 DNA: TGTGCCAGCAGTCTAGGGACGGATACTGAAGCTTTCTTT
J gene: TRBJ2-2; D gene: -; clone size: -; V gene: TRBV6-1; CDR3 protein: CASIEQGPGELFF; CDR3 DNA: TGTGCCAGCATCGAACAGGGCCCCGGGGAGCTGTTTTTT
J gene: TRBJ2-2; D gene: TRBD1; clone size: -; V gene: TRBV30; CDR3 protein: CAWSKQGVTGELFF; CDR3 DNA: TGTGCCTGGAGCAAACAGGGGGTCACCGGGGAGCTGTTTTTT
J gene: TRBJ1-4; D gene: TRBD1; clone size: few; V gene: TRBV19; CDR3 protein: CASSHRGLLGEKLFF; CDR3 DNA: TGTGCCAGTAGTCACAGGGGGCTTTTAGGGGAAAAACTGTTTTTT
J gene: TRBJ2-1; D gene: -; clone size: -; V gene: TRBV7-6; CDR3 protein: CASSPRGSGAYNEQFF; CDR3 DNA: TGTGCCAGCAGTCCAAGGGGGAGCGGGGCGTACAATGAGCAGTTCTTC
J gene: TRBJ2-3; D gene: TRBD2; clone size: -; V gene: TRBV11-2; CDR3 protein: CASSLGDRGARGGQYF; CDR3 DNA: TGTGCCAGCAGCTTAGGGGACCGCGGGGCCCGGGGGGGGCAGTATTTT
J gene: TRBJ2-1; D gene: TRBD2; clone size: -; V gene: TRBV11-2; CDR3 protein: CASSPLAGVSDEQFF; CDR3 DNA: TGTGCCAGCAGCCCACTAGCGGGCGTGTCCGATGAGCAGTTCTTC